The rows below give T cell receptor beta chains drawn from one sample of a study of blood T cell repertoires in COVID-19. Assay used: immunoSEQ multiplex PCR; TCRdb lists only in-frame clones, some missing. Of some 74,000 clones listed, 70% to 90% are singletons. Input material: peripheral blood. The receptors here all came from a woman over 75 with active or convalescent COVID-19. Both conserved end residues are part of each CDR3. The D gene is left open where the match is weak. Only part of the rows carry a size: once, few, many, or a class if the clone is expanded.

CDR3nt: TGTGCCAGCAGTGATCACGGGACTATCGGGGAGCAGTTCTTC
CDR3aa: CASSDHGTIGEQFF
abundance: -
v_gene: TRBV6-4
d_gene: TRBD2
j_gene: TRBJ2-1

CDR3nt: TGCGCCAGCAGTGGCGGACAGGCCTACGAGCAGTACTTC
CDR3aa: CASSGGQAYEQYF
abundance: -
v_gene: TRBV10-2
d_gene: TRBD1
j_gene: TRBJ2-7

CDR3nt: TGTGCCAGCAGTTACTCGTCTGGGCGCACAGATACGCAGTATTTT
CDR3aa: CASSYSSGRTDTQYF
abundance: -
v_gene: TRBV6-2/TRBV6-3
d_gene: -
j_gene: TRBJ2-3

CDR3nt: TGTGCCAGCAGTACCTCCCCGGTGACCCAGTACTTC
CDR3aa: CASSTSPVTQYF
abundance: -
v_gene: TRBV28
d_gene: -
j_gene: TRBJ2-5

CDR3nt: TGTGCCAGCAGTGGCGACTCCCCCTACGAGCAGTACTTC
CDR3aa: CASSGDSPYEQYF
abundance: once
v_gene: TRBV2
d_gene: -
j_gene: TRBJ2-7

CDR3nt: TGTGCCAGCAGGAGGTCGTCAGCTAATGAAAAACTGTTTTTT
CDR3aa: CASRRSSANEKLFF
abundance: -
v_gene: TRBV27
d_gene: -
j_gene: TRBJ1-4

CDR3nt: TGTGCCATCAGATCCGGGACAGGACGGGAGAACACTGAAGCTTTCTTT
CDR3aa: CAIRSGTGRENTEAFF
abundance: -
v_gene: TRBV10-3
d_gene: TRBD1
j_gene: TRBJ1-1

CDR3nt: TGTGCCAGCAGCATCTCTAGCGGGGGGTACCAAGAGACCCAGTACTTC
CDR3aa: CASSISSGGYQETQYF
abundance: -
v_gene: TRBV5-4
d_gene: TRBD2
j_gene: TRBJ2-5

CDR3nt: TGTGCCAGCAGCTTAGGTAGCGGGAGCAATCAGCCCCAGCATTTT
CDR3aa: CASSLGSGSNQPQHF
abundance: -
v_gene: TRBV7-2
d_gene: -
j_gene: TRBJ1-5

CDR3nt: TGTGCCACCAGTCCGAACCCGGGACAGGGGGCGATTGAAGCTTTCTTT
CDR3aa: CATSPNPGQGAIEAFF
abundance: -
v_gene: TRBV24-1
d_gene: TRBD1
j_gene: TRBJ1-1

CDR3nt: TGTGCCAGCACCATGGCGAGCGGTAATCAGCCCCAGCATTTT
CDR3aa: CASTMASGNQPQHF
abundance: few
v_gene: TRBV7-2
d_gene: -
j_gene: TRBJ1-5

CDR3nt: TGCGCCAGCAGCCGACAGGCGTCAGAAAAACTGTTTTTT
CDR3aa: CASSRQASEKLFF
abundance: -
v_gene: TRBV4-1
d_gene: -
j_gene: TRBJ1-4

CDR3nt: TGCGCCAGCAGCTTGGAGCGGACTATGAACACTGAAGCTTTCTTT
CDR3aa: CASSLERTMNTEAFF
abundance: -
v_gene: TRBV5-1
d_gene: -
j_gene: TRBJ1-1

CDR3nt: TGTGCCAGCAGTGTTCTAACAGGGGGAGACGAAGCTTTCTTT
CDR3aa: CASSVLTGGDEAFF
abundance: -
v_gene: TRBV2
d_gene: TRBD1
j_gene: TRBJ1-1

CDR3nt: TGCGCCAGCAGTCAAGGACAGGGGGAATACAATGAGCAGTTCTTC
CDR3aa: CASSQGQGEYNEQFF
abundance: -
v_gene: TRBV23-1
d_gene: TRBD1
j_gene: TRBJ2-1

CDR3nt: TGTGCCACCAGTGATTCCACTAGCGGGGGCTACGAGCAGTACTTC
CDR3aa: CATSDSTSGGYEQYF
abundance: -
v_gene: TRBV24-1
d_gene: TRBD2
j_gene: TRBJ2-7

CDR3nt: TGTGCCAGCAGCTTGTTGGCAGGGGCGCGGACTGAAGCTTTCTTT
CDR3aa: CASSLLAGARTEAFF
abundance: -
v_gene: TRBV11-3
d_gene: -
j_gene: TRBJ1-1

CDR3nt: TGTGCCAGCAGCTCGCAGGGGGCGCCGGGCTATGGCTACACCTTC
CDR3aa: CASSSQGAPGYGYTF
abundance: -
v_gene: TRBV7-2
d_gene: TRBD1
j_gene: TRBJ1-2

CDR3nt: TGTGCCAGCAGCTTTGGGGCTACTAATGAAAAACTGTTTTTT
CDR3aa: CASSFGATNEKLFF
abundance: once
v_gene: TRBV5-5
d_gene: -
j_gene: TRBJ1-4

CDR3nt: TGTGCCAGCATCTTAGCTAGCGGGGTCGGGGAGCAGTTCTTC
CDR3aa: CASILASGVGEQFF
abundance: -
v_gene: TRBV28
d_gene: TRBD2
j_gene: TRBJ2-1

CDR3nt: TGTGCCAGCAGCTTTTACACAACTGATGAGGACACCGGGGAGCTGTTTTTT
CDR3aa: CASSFYTTDEDTGELFF
abundance: -
v_gene: TRBV7-9
d_gene: -
j_gene: TRBJ2-2

CDR3nt: TGTGCCAGTAGTTCACAAACCGGGACAGGGAATGAAAAACTGTTTTTT
CDR3aa: CASSSQTGTGNEKLFF
abundance: -
v_gene: TRBV19
d_gene: TRBD1
j_gene: TRBJ1-4

CDR3nt: TGTGCCAGCAGCCAAGGGGGTTGGTATAGGGGGCAAACATACGAGCAGTACTTC
CDR3aa: CASSQGGWYRGQTYEQYF
abundance: -
v_gene: TRBV28
d_gene: TRBD1
j_gene: TRBJ2-7

CDR3nt: TGTGCCAGCAGCTCCCGGGGGGGGAATGAAAAACTGTTTTTT
CDR3aa: CASSSRGGNEKLFF
abundance: -
v_gene: TRBV6-5
d_gene: -
j_gene: TRBJ1-4

CDR3nt: TGTGCCAGCAGCCCGCGATTTCAGGGGGCGTCCTACGAGCAGTACTTC
CDR3aa: CASSPRFQGASYEQYF
abundance: once
v_gene: TRBV3-1/TRBV3-2
d_gene: TRBD1
j_gene: TRBJ2-7

CDR3nt: TGCAGTAGTAAGGGACAGGGCCTGAACACTGAAGCTTTCTTT
CDR3aa: CSSKGQGLNTEAFF
abundance: -
v_gene: TRBV29-1
d_gene: TRBD1
j_gene: TRBJ1-1

CDR3nt: TGTGCCAGCAGTGGAGAGACAGGGTTGAATGGCTACACCTTC
CDR3aa: CASSGETGLNGYTF
abundance: -
v_gene: TRBV25-1
d_gene: TRBD1
j_gene: TRBJ1-2

CDR3nt: TGCAGTGCTAGTCGTCCTAGCGGGGGCCTCAGCTCCTACAATGAGCAGTTCTTC
CDR3aa: CSASRPSGGLSSYNEQFF
abundance: -
v_gene: TRBV20-1
d_gene: TRBD2
j_gene: TRBJ2-1

CDR3nt: TGCAGTGAAGAGGGAGGTGAAAAACTGTTTTTT
CDR3aa: CSEEGGEKLFF
abundance: -
v_gene: TRBV20-1
d_gene: -
j_gene: TRBJ1-4

CDR3nt: TGTGCCAGCAGTACTCGGGTCGGGACTAGTCCATCAGATACGCAGTATTTT
CDR3aa: CASSTRVGTSPSDTQYF
abundance: -
v_gene: TRBV6-2/TRBV6-3
d_gene: TRBD2
j_gene: TRBJ2-3

CDR3nt: TGTGCCAGTAGTACCCGGGACACTGAAGCTTTCTTT
CDR3aa: CASSTRDTEAFF
abundance: -
v_gene: TRBV19
d_gene: -
j_gene: TRBJ1-1

CDR3nt: TGTGCCAGCAGCTCCCCGACAGGGGGCTTAGAGACCCAGTACTTC
CDR3aa: CASSSPTGGLETQYF
abundance: -
v_gene: TRBV7-9
d_gene: TRBD1
j_gene: TRBJ2-5

CDR3nt: TGTGCCAGCAGATTAGGACTAGCGGGAGGGGGTAACACCGGGGAGCTGTTTTTT
CDR3aa: CASRLGLAGGGNTGELFF
abundance: -
v_gene: TRBV5-4
d_gene: TRBD2
j_gene: TRBJ2-2

CDR3nt: TGTGCCAGCAGCCCAGCCGGCACAGACCTGAACACTGAAGCTTTCTTT
CDR3aa: CASSPAGTDLNTEAFF
abundance: once
v_gene: TRBV7-9
d_gene: -
j_gene: TRBJ1-1

CDR3nt: TGCGCCAGCAGCCAGCCCACAGGGTCGGGTGAAGCTTTCTTT
CDR3aa: CASSQPTGSGEAFF
abundance: -
v_gene: TRBV4-1
d_gene: -
j_gene: TRBJ1-1

CDR3nt: TGCAGTGCCTTCAGCGTAGATACGCAGTATTTT
CDR3aa: CSAFSVDTQYF
abundance: -
v_gene: TRBV20-1
d_gene: -
j_gene: TRBJ2-3

CDR3nt: TGTGCCAGCAGCGCGGGGACTAGCCTTCAAGAGACCCAGTACTTC
CDR3aa: CASSAGTSLQETQYF
abundance: -
v_gene: TRBV7-2
d_gene: TRBD2
j_gene: TRBJ2-5

CDR3nt: TGTGCCACCACCGTCGCTGGGGACAGGGAAGGAGGCAATCAGCCCCAGCATTTT
CDR3aa: CATTVAGDREGGNQPQHF
abundance: -
v_gene: TRBV24-1
d_gene: TRBD1
j_gene: TRBJ1-5

CDR3nt: TGTGCCAGCTCACCACGGCACGGGACAGGGGCTGAAAAACTGTTTTTT
CDR3aa: CASSPRHGTGAEKLFF
abundance: once
v_gene: TRBV18
d_gene: TRBD1
j_gene: TRBJ1-4

CDR3nt: TGTGCCAGCAGTTCGGGCCCCAGCGGGGAGTATTTT
CDR3aa: CASSSGPSGEYF
abundance: -
v_gene: TRBV6-5
d_gene: TRBD2
j_gene: TRBJ2-3

CDR3nt: TGTGCCAGCTCACCACGAATAGCGGGAGGGTACAATGAGCAGTTCTTC
CDR3aa: CASSPRIAGGYNEQFF
abundance: -
v_gene: TRBV18
d_gene: TRBD2
j_gene: TRBJ2-1

CDR3nt: TGTGCCAGCAGCAAGCGGGACAGGGGGGGCTACGAGCAGTACTTC
CDR3aa: CASSKRDRGGYEQYF
abundance: -
v_gene: TRBV7-6
d_gene: TRBD1
j_gene: TRBJ2-7

CDR3nt: TGTGCCAGTAGTCTAAGTGGAGGGTTTACTTCACCCCTCCACTTT
CDR3aa: CASSLSGGFTSPLHF
abundance: -
v_gene: TRBV19
d_gene: -
j_gene: TRBJ1-6

CDR3nt: TGTGCCAGTAGGAACCGGGACACAAGCTATGGCTACACCTTC
CDR3aa: CASRNRDTSYGYTF
abundance: -
v_gene: TRBV19
d_gene: -
j_gene: TRBJ1-2

CDR3nt: TGTGCCAGTAGACCCCCGGACAGGGCTAATGTGTACTTC
CDR3aa: CASRPPDRANVYF
abundance: few
v_gene: TRBV19
d_gene: TRBD1
j_gene: TRBJ2-5

CDR3nt: TGTGCCAGCAGCACGGCGGGACAGGGTACCTACGAGCAGTACTTC
CDR3aa: CASSTAGQGTYEQYF
abundance: once
v_gene: TRBV28
d_gene: TRBD1
j_gene: TRBJ2-7

CDR3nt: TGTGCCAGCAGCTTGAATGCCAGGGGGTACCAAGAGACCCAGTACTTC
CDR3aa: CASSLNARGYQETQYF
abundance: -
v_gene: TRBV7-3
d_gene: TRBD1
j_gene: TRBJ2-5

CDR3nt: TGTGCCACAAGACTACAGGGGGCAGGTGAGCAGTTCTTC
CDR3aa: CATRLQGAGEQFF
abundance: medium-sized
v_gene: TRBV24-1
d_gene: TRBD1
j_gene: TRBJ2-1

CDR3nt: TGCGCCAGCAGCATCCGGGACAGAGACGAGGAAAAACTGTTTTTT
CDR3aa: CASSIRDRDEEKLFF
abundance: -
v_gene: TRBV4-1
d_gene: TRBD1
j_gene: TRBJ1-4

CDR3nt: TGTGCCAGTGAATCACAGGGCTCTGGAAACACCATATATTTT
CDR3aa: CASESQGSGNTIYF
abundance: -
v_gene: TRBV19
d_gene: -
j_gene: TRBJ1-3

CDR3nt: TGCGCCAGCAGCTTCCGGGACAGGGGGCATGAGACCCAGTACTTC
CDR3aa: CASSFRDRGHETQYF
abundance: once
v_gene: TRBV5-1
d_gene: TRBD1
j_gene: TRBJ2-5

CDR3nt: TGTGCCAGCAGCTTAGGCCCCCTAGGCGGGGAGCTGTTTTTT
CDR3aa: CASSLGPLGGELFF
abundance: -
v_gene: TRBV11-3
d_gene: -
j_gene: TRBJ2-2

CDR3nt: TGTGCCAGCTCACCGTTCGACAGTGGAAACACCATATATTTT
CDR3aa: CASSPFDSGNTIYF
abundance: -
v_gene: TRBV18
d_gene: -
j_gene: TRBJ1-3